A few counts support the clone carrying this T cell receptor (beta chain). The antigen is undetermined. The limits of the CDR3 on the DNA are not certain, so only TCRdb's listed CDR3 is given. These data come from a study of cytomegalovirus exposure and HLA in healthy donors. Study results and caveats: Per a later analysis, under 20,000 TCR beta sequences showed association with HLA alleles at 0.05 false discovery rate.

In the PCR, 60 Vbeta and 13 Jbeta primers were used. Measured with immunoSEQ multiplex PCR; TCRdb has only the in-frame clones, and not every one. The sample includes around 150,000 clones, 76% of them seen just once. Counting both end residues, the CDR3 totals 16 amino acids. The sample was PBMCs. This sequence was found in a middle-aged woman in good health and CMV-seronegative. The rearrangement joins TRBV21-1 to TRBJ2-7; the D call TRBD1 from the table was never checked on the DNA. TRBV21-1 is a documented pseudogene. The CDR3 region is CASSKYRCLRGYEQYF.